The 19 T cell receptor beta chains below come from one sample, sequenced in a study of T cell responses to AZD1222 COVID-19 vaccine. Clones were read by immunoSEQ multiplex PCR, and TCRdb kept only the in-frame ones, dropping some. The table has about 120,000 clones, roughly 88% seen once. The input for sequencing was peripheral blood, taken on day 0 of AZD1222 vaccination. These receptors came from an adult in good health.

The CDR3 DNA is TGTGCCACCCGAGGGGAGGCCGGGGAGCTGTTTTTT. Its translation is CATRGEAGELFF. V gene TRBV24-1 combines with J gene TRBJ2-2; TRBD2 is a possible D gene (6 bases). Germline values: CDR1 KGHDR, CDR2 SFDVKD. With 9 bases removed from V and 6 bases from J, the gap between germline ends came to 10 bases. The CDR3 spans 12 residues.

This chain joins TRBV19 and TRBJ1-1, with 7 bases aligning to TRBD1. V gave up 6 bases and J gave up 4 bases; unmatched junction bases: 14. The CDR3 is 16 residues long. The germline V gene encodes CDR1 LNHDA and CDR2 SQIVND (reference sequence). The DNA of the CDR3 is TGTGCCAGTAGCGGGCGGATACAGGGGTTTAGCACTGAAGCTTTCTTT. Its protein product is CASSGRIQGFSTEAFF.

This clone was counted between two and nine times. J is TRBJ2-1 and V is TRBV2, with D perhaps matching TRBD2 (5 bases). Germline values: CDR1 SNHLY, CDR2 FYNNEI. The V end was cut by 5 bases, the J end by 5 bases, with 10 bases between. The CDR3 is made up of 13 amino acids. Written as DNA, the CDR3 is TGTGCCAGCAGTCTCGACTATAACAATGAGCAGTTCTTC. Residues: CASSLDYNNEQFF.

V gene TRBV28 combines with J gene TRBJ1-2; 12 bases align to TRBD1. The germline V gene encodes CDR1 MDHEN and CDR2 SYDVKM. The CDR3 sequence is 16 residues long. V trimming: 3 bases; J trimming: 4 bases; junction bases outside the gene matches: 6. CDR3 DNA: TGTGCCAGCAGTTTTGTAGCGGGACAGGGGGCCTATGGCTACACCTTC. Its translation: CASSFVAGQGAYGYTF.

The rearrangement joins TRBV5-1 to TRBJ1-4, with 9 bases aligning to TRBD1. This CDR3 comprises 16 residues. CDR1 SGHRS and CDR2 YFSETQ come from the germline V gene. The V and J ends lost 0 bases and 8 bases, in that order; junction bases with no gene match: 8. CDR3 loop: CASSLGPQGAREKLFF. In DNA, the CDR3 is TGCGCCAGCAGCTTGGGCCCACAGGGGGCTAGAGAAAAACTGTTTTTT.

The chain has TRBV10-3 and TRBJ2-2; weak D call: TRBD2 (6 bases). This CDR3 region has 14 residues. With 10 bases removed from V and 2 bases from J, the gap between germline ends came to 14 bases. Per germline, CDR1 ENHRY and CDR2 SYGVKD. The CDR3 DNA sequence: TGTGCCACCTCCCAGGGACTTAACACCGGGGAGCTGTTTTTT. Protein sequence: CATSQGLNTGELFF.

V and J are TRBV18 and TRBJ1-2, with 12 bases fitting TRBD1. The J segment lost 4 bases and the V segment lost 0 bases, leaving 3 bases of the junction unmatched. Looked up from germline, CDR1 is KGHSH and CDR2 is LQKENI. This CDR3 has 16 amino acids. CDR3 in amino acids: CASSPPGTGGAYGYTF. In DNA form, the CDR3 reads TGTGCCAGCTCACCACCTGGGACAGGGGGCGCCTATGGCTACACCTTC.

This clone has just one count. This chain joins TRBV7-9 and TRBJ1-4; possible D gene TRBD1, 6 bases. The V end was cut by 2 bases, the J end by 7 bases, with 14 bases between. Germline CDR1 reads SEHNR; CDR2 reads FQNEAQ (reference sequence). The CDR3 loop spans 15 amino acids. DNA for the CDR3: TGTGCCAGCAGCTTACAGCGGGGGCGTACTGAAAAACTGTTTTTT. It codes for CASSLQRGRTEKLFF. The full variable domain, completed using reference TRBV7-9 and TRBJ1-4, is DTGVSQNPRHKITKRGQNVTFRCDPISEHNRLYWYRQTLGQGPEFLTYFQNEAQLEKSRLLSDRFSAERPKGSFSTLEIQRTEQGDSAMYLCASSLQRGRTEKLFFGSGTQLSVL.

V usage is TRBV5-1 and J usage is TRBJ2-7; D is undetermined. This CDR3 spans 14 amino acids. Between the trimmed V and J ends, which lost 0 bases and 3 bases, there was a span of 10 bases. From germline, CDR1 is SGHRS and CDR2 YFSETQ. The CDR3 sequence: CASSLDATNYEQYF. CDR3 in DNA: TGCGCCAGCAGCTTGGATGCGACGAACTACGAGCAGTACTTC.

The V and J genes are TRBV10-1 and TRBJ1-3; D possibly corresponds to TRBD1 (5 bases). There are 18 residues in the CDR3. V was clipped by 6 bases and J by 0 bases, with 21 bases between them. Germline CDR1 and CDR2: WNHNN and SYGVQD (reference sequence). The CDR3, as DNA: TGCGCCAGCAGGCGGGACGGATCATCAGTCGACTCTGGAAACACCATATATTTT. Translation: CASRRDGSSVDSGNTIYF.

The chain employs TRBV4-3 and TRBJ2-3; no definite D call. Germline V gene data show CDR1 as LGHNA and CDR2 as YSLEER. V lost 1 base and J lost 8, with 10 bases in between. The CDR3 totals 13 residues. The DNA of the CDR3 is TGCGCCAGCAGCCAAGGGTGGAGTGGTACGCAGTATTTT. Its protein product is CASSQGWSGTQYF.

This chain connects TRBV12-5 to TRBJ2-1; D remains ambiguous. The CDR3 runs 21 residues. V lost 6 bases to trimming and J lost 5 bases, with 35 bases between them. Germline V gives CDR1 LGHNT, CDR2 FRNRAP. CDR3 DNA sequence: TGTGCTAGTGGGCAATGGGTGTGGGATGACCAAGGCCGCCTGTCGAACAATGAGCAGTTCTTC. It specifies CASGQWVWDDQGRLSNNEQFF.

The chain uses TRBV7-2 and TRBJ2-7; TRBD2 matches at 13 bases. Germline V lookup: CDR1 SGHTA, CDR2 FQGNSA. This CDR3 spans 16 amino acids. J lost 2 bases, V lost 5 bases, and 6 bases had no gene match. CDR3: CASSTGLAGETYEQYF. CDR3 DNA: TGTGCCAGCAGCACCGGACTAGCGGGGGAAACCTACGAGCAGTACTTC.

The rearrangement links TRBV19 to TRBJ1-2, with 7 positions matching TRBD1. The CDR3 extends over 13 amino acids. Germline V gene lookup returns CDR1 LNHDA and CDR2 SQIVND (reference sequence). With V trimmed by 5 bases and J by 8 bases, 8 bases remained unmatched. The CDR3 here is CASSWDSTDGYTF. CDR3 DNA: TGTGCCAGTAGTTGGGACAGCACCGACGGCTACACCTTC.

V and J are TRBV10-3 and TRBJ1-4; D is perhaps TRBD1 (5 bases). The CDR3 runs to 14 residues. Germline CDR1 ENHRY, CDR2 SYGVKD. The V end lost 6 bases, the J end lost 6 bases, and 14 bases lay between the germline ends. The CDR3 loop is CAISRQPLDEKLFF. CDR3 DNA: TGTGCCATCAGCCGACAGCCCCTAGATGAAAAACTGTTTTTT.

The genes are TRBV10-3 and TRBJ2-5, with TRBD2 matching 12 bases. In germline, CDR1 is ENHRY, CDR2 SYGVKD. The CDR3 has 13 amino acids. The ends lost 10 bases at V and 7 bases at J; junction bases unmatched: 7. The CDR3 protein is CATLAGGTWTQYF. CDR3 nucleotides: TGTGCCACACTAGCGGGGGGCACCTGGACCCAGTACTTC.

This clone turned up a few times. The rearrangement uses TRBV4-2 and TRBJ2-5, with 8 nucleotides matching TRBD2. The V gene end was trimmed by 4 bases and the J gene end by 5 bases; junction bases not matched to a gene: 9. CDR1 is LGHNA, CDR2 YNFKEQ, per germline. This CDR3 has 15 residues. CDR3 bases: TGTGCCAGCAGCCGTACCGGGACTAGTGAGGAGACCCAGTACTTC. This codes for CASSRTGTSEETQYF.

The J gene is TRBJ1-1, the V gene TRBV14; no firm D call. The CDR3 spans 15 residues. The V and J ends lost 0 bases and 3 bases respectively, with 11 bases between them. Germline V gene lookup returns CDR1 SGHDN and CDR2 FVKESK. Here the CDR3 reads CASSQDKTGHTEAFF. As DNA, the CDR3 is TGTGCCAGCAGCCAAGATAAGACGGGTCACACTGAAGCTTTCTTT.

The J gene is TRBJ1-1, the V gene TRBV10-3; D possibly corresponds to TRBD1 (6 bases). The CDR3 has 13 amino acids. The germline gives CDR1 ENHRY, CDR2 SYGVKD. V dropped 8 bases and J dropped 7 bases, with 17 bases sitting between them. In DNA, the CDR3 is TGTGCCATCGGTGGTATTGGGGGCAGTGAAGCTTTCTTT. Translating gives CAIGGIGGSEAFF.